A single sample gave rise to the 20 T cell receptor beta chains below, sequenced in a study of T cell responses to AZD1222 COVID-19 vaccine. The method was immunoSEQ multiplex PCR; TCRdb's version includes in-frame clones alone and lacks a portion of them. The sample holds about 130,000 clones, 80% to 95% seen once. Specimen: peripheral blood, collected 28 days after the second AZD1222 dose. These receptors were obtained from an adult who received the AZD1222 COVID-19 vaccine.

V usage is TRBV30 and J usage is TRBJ1-3; D gene uncertain. Germline V lookup: CDR1 GTSNPN, CDR2 SVGIG (reference sequence). This CDR3 is 12 amino acids long. V was pared by 1 base and J by 2 bases, with 3 bases between. The CDR3 nucleotides read TGTGCCTGGAGTGAACCTGGAAACACCATATATTTT. It is translated as CAWSEPGNTIYF.

The chain couples TRBV5-1 to TRBJ2-2; a possible D gene is TRBD2 (5 bases). The germline V gene encodes CDR1 SGHRS and CDR2 YFSETQ. The CDR3 has 14 amino acids. V lost 0 bases to trimming and J lost 4 bases, with 7 bases between them. CDR3 bases: TGCGCCAGCAGCTTGGGGACTGTCACCGGGGAGCTGTTTTTT. It is translated as CASSLGTVTGELFF.

This chain uses TRBV9 with TRBJ1-2; no reliable D call. In germline, CDR1 is SGDLS, CDR2 YYNGEE. The V end lost 3 bases, the J end lost 8 bases, and 20 bases lay between the germline ends. The CDR3 runs 15 residues. The CDR3 nucleotides read TGTGCCAGCAGCGCCAACCCGGGCCCCGAGGGAGGCTACACCTTC. It codes for CASSANPGPEGGYTF.

V usage is TRBV5-8 and J usage is TRBJ1-5; D perhaps matches TRBD1 (5 bases). The CDR3 spans 16 residues. V gave up 4 bases and J gave up 0 bases, with 14 bases separating them. CDR1 is SGHTS and CDR2 is YDEGEE in the germline V gene. The CDR3 reads CASSATGDYSNQPQHF. CDR3 nucleotides: TGTGCCAGCAGCGCGACGGGGGATTATAGCAATCAGCCCCAGCATTTT. The full variable domain, its missing parts supplied by reference TRBV5-8 and TRBJ1-5, is EAGVTQSPTHLIKTRGQQATLRCSPISGHTSVYWYQQALGLGLQFLLWYDEGEERNRGNFPPRFSGRQFPNYSSELNVNALELEDSALYLCASSATGDYSNQPQHFGDGTRLSIL.

The rearrangement links TRBV11-3 to TRBJ1-5; 7 positions agree with TRBD1. Germline V CDR1 and CDR2: SGHNT, YENEEA. This CDR3 comprises 15 residues. V lost 5 bases, J lost 3 bases, and 7 bases stayed unmatched. The DNA for the CDR3 is TGTGCCAGCAGCCTCCGGGACAGCTTCAATCAGCCCCAGCATTTT. Translated, it gives CASSLRDSFNQPQHF.

This rearrangement joins TRBV9 to TRBJ2-3, with unresolved D. Germline CDR1 reads SGDLS; CDR2 reads YYNGEE. V lost 0 bases, J lost 2 bases, and 4 bases lay in between. This CDR3 region has 13 residues. CDR3 DNA sequence: TGTGCCAGCAGCGTAGGTGCCACAGATACGCAGTATTTT. Encoded protein: CASSVGATDTQYF.

This clone was recorded once. The chain is built from TRBV5-6 and TRBJ1-4; TRBD1 might be the D (6 bases). This CDR3 spans 16 amino acids. Trimming removed 0 bases at V and 5 bases at J, with 14 bases between. Germline lookup yields CDR1 SGHDT and CDR2 YYEEEE. The CDR3 sequence is CASSLVGGARNEKLFF. DNA of the CDR3: TGTGCCAGCAGCTTGGTAGGGGGAGCGAGGAATGAAAAACTGTTTTTT.

The chain combines TRBV12-5 with TRBJ1-1; D is perhaps TRBD1 (5 bases). The CDR3 covers 13 residues. The V and J ends lost 2 bases and 11 bases respectively, with 15 bases between them. Germline lookup yields CDR1 LGHNT and CDR2 FRNRAP. In DNA form, the CDR3 reads TGTGCTAGTGGTTTGAACCCACAGGTGGGGGCTTTCTTT. Its protein product is CASGLNPQVGAFF.

V and J are TRBV18 and TRBJ1-1; D not certain. Germline V lookup: CDR1 KGHSH, CDR2 LQKENI. The CDR3 consists of 15 residues. V lost 3 bases and J lost 6, with 17 bases in between. CDR3 sequence (DNA): TGTGCCAGCTCACCCCCCCAACCCGGGAGGCCTGAAGCTTTCTTT. This gives the protein CASSPPQPGRPEAFF.

Only one count was recorded for this clone. The chain recombines TRBV3-1 (or the pseudogene TRBV3-2) with TRBJ2-7; D ambiguous. The V gene lost 0 bases and the J gene lost 3 bases, with 21 bases spanning the gap. The CDR3 loop spans 18 amino acids. CDR1 and CDR2 (germline): LGHDT, YNNKEL (reference sequence). The CDR3 sequence is CASSQDKSRGVSFYEQYF. DNA for the CDR3: TGTGCCAGCAGCCAAGATAAGTCCCGTGGGGTTTCGTTCTACGAGCAGTACTTC.

The chain employs TRBV15 and TRBJ2-1, with 11 bases aligning to TRBD2. Trimming at V came to 2 bases and at J to 0 bases, leaving 3 bases not matched to a gene. The CDR3 length is 17 residues. Germline CDR1 and CDR2: LNHNV and YYDKDF (reference sequence). The CDR3 is CATSRTSGGPSYNEQFF. CDR3 DNA sequence: TGTGCCACCAGCAGAACTAGCGGGGGACCCTCCTACAATGAGCAGTTCTTC.

The chain joins TRBV21-1 to TRBJ1-1; the listed D gene, TRBD1, was not tested against the DNA. TRBV21-1 is shown as a pseudogene. The CDR3 is 22 amino acids. The CDR3 reads CASRSMRQGKTEQPTTNTEAFF. In DNA, the CDR3 is TGTGCCAGCAGAAGCATGAGACAGGGGAAAACTGAACAACCTACCACGAACACTGAAGCTTTCTTT.

The chain combines TRBV12-3 or TRBV12-4 with TRBJ1-1; TRBD1 matches at 7 bases. With V trimmed by 6 bases and J by 6 bases, 4 bases remained unmatched. The CDR3 covers 12 residues. The CDR3 DNA reads TGTGCCAGCAGCCCTGGGACAGCTGAAGCTTTCTTT. Translation gives CASSPGTAEAFF.

This sequence joins TRBV19 and TRBJ2-3; 10 bases map to TRBD1. Germline V lookup: CDR1 LNHDA, CDR2 SQIVND (reference sequence). The length of the CDR3 is 13 residues. V was pared by 8 bases and J by 3 bases, with 2 bases of the junction left unmatched. The DNA for the CDR3 is TGTGCCAGTGGGGGACAGGGGACAGATACGCAGTATTTT. Translation gives CASGGQGTDTQYF.

This clone was detected only once. This sample also contains other DNA sequences that code for the same CDR3. The chain recombines TRBV10-3 with TRBJ1-3; D remains unclear. CDR3 size: 14 residues. Germline-derived CDR1 and CDR2 are ENHRY and SYGVKD. V was shortened by 3 bases and J by 0 bases, with 6 bases between the two germline ends. The CDR3 DNA sequence: TGTGCCATCAGTGATGGGAGCTCTGGAAACACCATATATTTT. As protein: CAISDGSSGNTIYF.

The chain has TRBV21-1 and TRBJ2-7; the table's TRBD1 call for D was not verified on the DNA. TRBV21-1 is reported as a pseudogene. This CDR3 contains 19 residues. The DNA of the CDR3 is TGTGCCAGCAGCAAAGGACGTGTCGGACACTTTATAAACTCCTACGAGCAGTACTTC. Residues: CASSKGRVGHFINSYEQYF.

This clone was detected only a few times. The rearrangement uses TRBV24-1 and TRBJ2-7, with TRBD1 identical over 8 bases. V lost 3 bases to trimming and J lost 2 bases; unmatched junction nucleotides: 11. Per germline, CDR1 KGHDR and CDR2 SFDVKD. This CDR3 has 17 amino acids. CDR3 protein: CATSDIKARQGPYEQYF. In nucleotides, the CDR3 is TGTGCCACCAGTGATATAAAGGCGAGACAGGGGCCCTACGAGCAGTACTTC.

The V call is TRBV28, the J call TRBJ2-1; 9 bases line up with TRBD2. The V segment lost 6 bases and the J segment 6 bases; nucleotides outside the gene matches: 12. The CDR3 length is 16 residues. Germline values: CDR1 MDHEN, CDR2 SYDVKM. In nucleotides, the CDR3 is TGTGCCAGCAGCCCCCCGACTAGCGGATTTTTCAATGAGCAGTTCTTC. Encoded protein: CASSPPTSGFFNEQFF.

This clone was detected only once. The gene calls are TRBV15 and TRBJ2-7; TRBD1 is a possible D gene (7 bases). Germline V gives CDR1 LNHNV, CDR2 YYDKDF (reference sequence). The V gene lost 0 bases and the J gene lost 1 base, with 10 bases spanning the gap. The CDR3 has 15 residues. The CDR3 DNA is TGTGCCACCAGCAGAGAGGGGGGACAGTCCTACGAGCAGTACTTC. This gives the protein CATSREGGQSYEQYF. Full variable domain (rest looked up from reference TRBV15 and TRBJ2-7): DAMVIQNPRYQVTQFGKPVTLSCSQTLNHNVMYWYQQKSSQAPKLLFHYYDKDFNNEADTPDNFQSRRPNTSFCFLDIRSPGLGDTAMYLCATSREGGQSYEQYFGPGTRLTVT.

This sequence joins TRBV4-1 and TRBJ2-5, with 11 bases matching TRBD2. The germline gives CDR1 MGHRA, CDR2 YSYEKL. This CDR3 has 16 amino acids. The trim removed 1 base at V and 2 bases at J, leaving 3 bases unmatched. The CDR3 DNA follows: TGCGCCAGCAGCCAAGTGAGACTAGCGGGGCAAGAGACCCAGTACTTC. This sequence encodes CASSQVRLAGQETQYF.